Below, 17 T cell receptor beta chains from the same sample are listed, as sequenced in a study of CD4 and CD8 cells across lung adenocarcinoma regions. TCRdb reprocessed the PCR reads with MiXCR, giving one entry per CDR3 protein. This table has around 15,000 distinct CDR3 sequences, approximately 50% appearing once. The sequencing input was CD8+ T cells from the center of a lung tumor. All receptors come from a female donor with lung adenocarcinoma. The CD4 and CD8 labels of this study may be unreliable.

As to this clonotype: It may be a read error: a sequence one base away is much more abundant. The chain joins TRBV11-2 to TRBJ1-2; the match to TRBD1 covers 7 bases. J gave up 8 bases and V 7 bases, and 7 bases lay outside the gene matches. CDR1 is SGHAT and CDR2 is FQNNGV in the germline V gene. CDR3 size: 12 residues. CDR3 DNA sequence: TGTGCCAGCATCCGAGACAGGGTAGGCTACACCTTC. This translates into CASIRDRVGYTF.

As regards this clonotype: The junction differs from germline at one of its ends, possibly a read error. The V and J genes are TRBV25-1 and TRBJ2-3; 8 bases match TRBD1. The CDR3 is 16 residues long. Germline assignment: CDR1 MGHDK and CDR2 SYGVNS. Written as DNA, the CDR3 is TGTGCCAGCAGTGAATTCGGAGGACAGGGATCAGAGACGCAGTATTTT. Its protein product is CASSEFGGQGSETQYF.

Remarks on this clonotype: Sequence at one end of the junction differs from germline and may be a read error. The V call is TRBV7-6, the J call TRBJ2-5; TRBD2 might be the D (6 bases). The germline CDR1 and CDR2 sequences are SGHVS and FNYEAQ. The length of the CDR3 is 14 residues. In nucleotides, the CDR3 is TGTGCCGGCAGCTTGGGCGGGACCCCAGATACGCAGTACTTC. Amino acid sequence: CAGSLGGTPDTQYF.

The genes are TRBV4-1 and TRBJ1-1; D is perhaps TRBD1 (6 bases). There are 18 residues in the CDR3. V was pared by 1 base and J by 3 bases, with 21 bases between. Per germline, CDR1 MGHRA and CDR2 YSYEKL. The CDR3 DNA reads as TGCGCCAGCAGCCAAGTTTTTAGCTTGAGACAGGCAGACACTGAAGCTTTCTTT. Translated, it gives CASSQVFSLRQADTEAFF.

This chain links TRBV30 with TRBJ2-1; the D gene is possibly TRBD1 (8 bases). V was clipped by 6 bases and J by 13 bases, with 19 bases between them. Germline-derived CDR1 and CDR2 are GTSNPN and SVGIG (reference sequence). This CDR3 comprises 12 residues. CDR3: CACWEGQDLQFF. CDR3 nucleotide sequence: TGTGCCTGTTGGGAGGGACAGGATTTACAGTTCTTC.

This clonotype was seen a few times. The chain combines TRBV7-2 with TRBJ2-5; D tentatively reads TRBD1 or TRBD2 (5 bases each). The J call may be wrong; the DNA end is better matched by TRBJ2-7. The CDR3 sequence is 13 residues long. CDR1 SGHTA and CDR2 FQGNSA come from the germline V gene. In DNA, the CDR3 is TGTGCCAGCAGCGAGGGGCGTGAGAACGAGCAGTACTTC. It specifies CASSEGRENEQYF.

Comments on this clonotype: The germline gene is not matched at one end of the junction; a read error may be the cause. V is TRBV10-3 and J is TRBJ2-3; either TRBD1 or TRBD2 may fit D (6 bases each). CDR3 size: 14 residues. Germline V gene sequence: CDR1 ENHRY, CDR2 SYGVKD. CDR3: CRGREVWDTNTQYF. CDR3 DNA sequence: TGCCGCGGCAGGGAGGTGTGGGACACAAACACGCAGTATTTT.

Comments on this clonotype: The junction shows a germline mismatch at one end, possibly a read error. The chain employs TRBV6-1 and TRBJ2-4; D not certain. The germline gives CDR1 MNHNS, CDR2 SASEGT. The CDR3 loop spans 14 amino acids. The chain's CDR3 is CASSAERVKNIQYF. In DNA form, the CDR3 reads TGTGCCAGCTCGGCGGAGAGAGTAAAAAACATTCAGTACTTT.

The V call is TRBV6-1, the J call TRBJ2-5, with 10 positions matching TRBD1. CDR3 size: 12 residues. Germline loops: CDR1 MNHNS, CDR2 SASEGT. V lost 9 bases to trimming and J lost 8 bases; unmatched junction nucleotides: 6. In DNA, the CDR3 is TGTGCCAGGAGACAGGGGGCAGATACCCAGTACTTC. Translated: CARRQGADTQYF.

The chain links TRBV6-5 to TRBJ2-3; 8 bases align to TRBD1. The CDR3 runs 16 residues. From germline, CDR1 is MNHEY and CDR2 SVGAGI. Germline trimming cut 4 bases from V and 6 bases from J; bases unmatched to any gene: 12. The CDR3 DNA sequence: TGTGCCAGCAGTTTCAGGGGGCTGCGGGCCAACGATACGCAGTATTTT. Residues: CASSFRGLRANDTQYF.

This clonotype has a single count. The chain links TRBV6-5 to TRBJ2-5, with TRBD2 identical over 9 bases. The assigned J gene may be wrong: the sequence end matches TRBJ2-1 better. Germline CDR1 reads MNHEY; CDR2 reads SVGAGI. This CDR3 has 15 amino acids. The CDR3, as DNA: TGTGCCAGCAGTTACTGGGCTAGCGGGAAGCGTGAGCAGTTCTTC. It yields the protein CASSYWASGKREQFF.

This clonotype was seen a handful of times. CDR3 in DNA: TGTGCCAGCAGTTACGGGGACTCTGCCTACGAGCAGTACTTC. Amino acid sequence: CASSYGDSAYEQYF. The V and J genes are TRBV6-5 and TRBJ2-7, with D perhaps TRBD2 (6 bases). This CDR3 contains 14 residues. V was shortened by 2 bases and J by 2 bases, with 10 bases between the two germline ends. CDR1 is MNHEY and CDR2 is SVGAGI in the germline V gene.

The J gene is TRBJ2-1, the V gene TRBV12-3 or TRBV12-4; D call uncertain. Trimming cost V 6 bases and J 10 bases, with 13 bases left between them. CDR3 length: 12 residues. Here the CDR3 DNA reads TGTGCCAGCAGCTGGGCGCAAGAGGAGCAGTTCTTC. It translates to CASSWAQEEQFF.

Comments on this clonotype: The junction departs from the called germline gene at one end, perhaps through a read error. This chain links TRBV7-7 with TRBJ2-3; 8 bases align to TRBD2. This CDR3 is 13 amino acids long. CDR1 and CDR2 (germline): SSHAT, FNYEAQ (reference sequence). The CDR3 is CASSRTSRDTQYF. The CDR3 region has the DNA TGTGCCAGCAGCCGGACTAGCAGAGATACGCAGTATTTT.

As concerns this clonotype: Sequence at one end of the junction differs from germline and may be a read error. CDR3 amino acids: CASSYSGLGLQAINTGAQFF. CDR3 DNA sequence: TGTGCCAGCAGTTACTCGGGCCTGGGCCTTCAGGCGATCAACACCGGTGCGCAGTTTTTT. V is TRBV6-5 and J is TRBJ2-3; D gene unclear. This CDR3 contains 20 residues. Germline V gives CDR1 MNHEY, CDR2 SVGAGI.

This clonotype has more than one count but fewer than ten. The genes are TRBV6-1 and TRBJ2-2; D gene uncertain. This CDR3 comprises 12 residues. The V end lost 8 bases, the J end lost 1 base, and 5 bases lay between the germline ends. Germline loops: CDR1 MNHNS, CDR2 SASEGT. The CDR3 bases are TGTGCCAGCGCCTTGAACACCGGGGAGCTGTTTTTT. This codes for CASALNTGELFF.

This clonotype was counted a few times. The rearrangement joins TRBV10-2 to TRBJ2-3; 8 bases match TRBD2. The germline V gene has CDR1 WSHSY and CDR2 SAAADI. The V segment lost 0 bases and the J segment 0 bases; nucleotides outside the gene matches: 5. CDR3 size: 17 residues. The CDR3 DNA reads TGCGCCAGCAGTGAGTCGACTAGCGATACCAGCACAGATACGCAGTATTTT. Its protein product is CASSESTSDTSTDTQYF.